These 4 T cell receptor beta chains share one sample of origin, sequenced in a study of blood T cell repertoires in COVID-19. Some clones are missing from TCRdb's copy, which holds only in-frame ones; the method was immunoSEQ multiplex PCR. The sample includes around 240,000 clones, about 82% of them seen just once. Sequencing was carried out using PBMCs or T cells enriched from blood (not recorded which). These receptors were taken from a woman in her forties or fifties who had recovered from COVID-19.

J is TRBJ2-3 and V is TRBV7-2; 8 bases match TRBD2. Trimming removed 4 bases from V and 6 bases from J; junction bases left unmatched: 12. This CDR3 is built from 16 residues. Germline CDR1 is SGHTA and CDR2 is FQGNSA. The CDR3 DNA follows: TGTGCCAGCAGCTACAACCCGGGACTAGATGGTGATACGCAGTATTTT. Protein product: CASSYNPGLDGDTQYF. The entire variable domain, with the rest obtained from reference TRBV7-2 and TRBJ2-3, is as follows: GAGVSQSPSNKVTEKGKDVELRCDPISGHTALYWYRQSLGQGLEFLIYFQGNSAPDKSGLPSDRFSAERTGGSVSTLTIQRTQQEDSAVYLCASSYNPGLDGDTQYFGPGTRLTVL.

The rearrangement uses TRBV5-1 and TRBJ1-1, with unresolved D. The length of the CDR3 is 13 residues. V was cut by 4 bases and J by 4 bases, with 11 bases left in between. Germline V gene data show CDR1 as SGHRS and CDR2 as YFSETQ. The CDR3, as DNA: TGCGCCAGCAGCCCTCCTCCCCGCACTGAAGCTTTCTTT. Amino acid sequence: CASSPPPRTEAFF.

The chain is built from TRBV18 and TRBJ2-3, with 9 bases fitting TRBD1. Germline V gene data show CDR1 as KGHSH and CDR2 as LQKENI. This CDR3 is built from 16 residues. The junction had 6 bases not matched to a gene; V was cut back by 3 bases and J by 2 bases. The CDR3 DNA reads TGTGCCAGCTCACCCGCGACAGGGGGGCTCACAGATACGCAGTATTTT. It is translated as CASSPATGGLTDTQYF.

This chain joins TRBV19 and TRBJ2-7, with a weak D call TRBD1 (5 bases). CDR1 is LNHDA and CDR2 is SQIVND in the germline V gene (reference sequence). The CDR3 totals 10 residues. Trimming pared 11 bases from V and 2 bases from J, leaving 7 bases between. The CDR3, as DNA: TGTGCCTCAGGGACCTACGAGCAGTACTTC. Its translation is CASGTYEQYF.